These 19 T cell receptor beta chains originate from one sample sequenced in a study of blood T cell repertoires in COVID-19. The data were produced by immunoSEQ multiplex PCR, yet TCRdb's version contains in-frame clones alone and is incomplete. The sample has roughly 200,000 clones; 80% are singletons. The sequenced sample was peripheral blood. These receptors were taken from a man between 65 and 80 years old with active or convalescent COVID-19.

V gene TRBV4-1 combines with J gene TRBJ2-7; unclear D gene. Trimming pared 0 bases from V and 3 bases from J, leaving 6 bases between. CDR1 and CDR2 from the germline V gene are MGHRA and YSYEKL. This CDR3 has 13 amino acids. CDR3 amino acids: CASSQESGYEQYF. CDR3 DNA: TGCGCCAGCAGCCAAGAGTCGGGCTACGAGCAGTACTTC.

The genes are TRBV9 and TRBJ2-1; a possible D gene is TRBD2 (6 bases). V dropped 6 bases and J dropped 2 bases, with 15 bases sitting between them. CDR3 length: 15 residues. Germline CDR1 is SGDLS and CDR2 is YYNGEE. CDR3 sequence: CASTSSGTPYNEQFF. Here the CDR3 DNA reads TGTGCCAGCACCTCAAGTGGGACTCCCTACAATGAGCAGTTCTTC.

The chain carries TRBV24-1 and TRBJ1-5; TRBD1 matches 9 bases. J lost 3 bases, V lost 3 bases, and 8 bases had no gene match. Germline V gene sequence: CDR1 KGHDR, CDR2 SFDVKD. The CDR3 runs 17 residues. CDR3 residues: CATSDQTGGGTNQPQHF. DNA for the CDR3: TGTGCCACCAGTGATCAGACAGGGGGGGGGACCAATCAGCCCCAGCATTTT.

V usage is TRBV10-1 and J usage is TRBJ1-1; no firm D call. Trimming shortened V by 4 bases and J by 0 bases, and 9 bases separated the two germline ends. CDR3 length equals 14 residues. The germline V gene has CDR1 WNHNN and CDR2 SYGVQD (reference sequence). The CDR3 protein is CASSVGGVNTEAFF. CDR3 in DNA: TGCGCCAGCAGTGTCGGCGGTGTGAACACTGAAGCTTTCTTT.

This clone was observed a few times. The V gene is TRBV6-2 or TRBV6-3, the J gene TRBJ1-1, with TRBD1 matching over 7 bases. After removal of 4 bases from V and 8 bases from J, the junction contained 7 bases not matched to a gene. Per germline, CDR1 MNHEY and CDR2 SVGEGT. The CDR3 consists of 13 residues. This CDR3 is CASSWVRGAEAFF. CDR3 coding DNA: TGTGCCAGCAGTTGGGTCAGGGGGGCCGAAGCTTTCTTT.

The chain uses TRBV12-3 or TRBV12-4 and TRBJ1-6; D is undetermined. With 2 bases removed from V and 10 bases from J, the gap between germline ends came to 9 bases. This CDR3 spans 13 amino acids. The CDR3 loop is CASSLLVESPLHF. As DNA, the CDR3 is TGTGCCAGCAGTTTATTGGTGGAGTCACCCCTCCACTTT.

This sequence joins TRBV2 and TRBJ1-1; 7 nucleotides line up with TRBD1. The CDR3 runs 15 residues. Per the germline V gene, CDR1 is SNHLY and CDR2 is FYNNEI. The V gene end was trimmed by 4 bases and the J gene end by 5 bases; junction bases not matched to a gene: 10. CDR3 loop: CASSGRGGAGTEAFF. The CDR3 DNA is TGTGCCAGCAGTGGGCGAGGGGGCGCAGGTACTGAAGCTTTCTTT.

The rearrangement links TRBV6-6 to TRBJ1-1; D unclear. The CDR3 has 14 amino acids. V gave up 6 bases and J gave up 6 bases, with 17 bases separating them. CDR1 MNHNY and CDR2 SVGAGI come from the germline V gene (reference sequence). The CDR3 sequence: CASSQTSTSAEAFF. The CDR3 nucleotides are TGTGCCAGCAGCCAGACAAGTACTAGCGCTGAAGCTTTCTTT.

This clone was observed once. This chain connects TRBV7-9 to TRBJ1-1; 7 bases are shared with TRBD1. V shed 2 bases and J 10 bases; nucleotides not matched to a gene: 7. Per the germline V gene, CDR1 is SEHNR and CDR2 is FQNEAQ (reference sequence). The CDR3 consists of 13 residues. CDR3 residues: CASSLIEGAGAFF. As DNA, the CDR3 is TGTGCCAGCAGCTTAATAGAGGGGGCGGGAGCTTTCTTT. The whole variable domain, filled in from reference TRBV7-9 and TRBJ1-1, reads DTGVSQNPRHKITKRGQNVTFRCDPISEHNRLYWYRQTLGQGPEFLTYFQNEAQLEKSRLLSDRFSAERPKGSFSTLEIQRTEQGDSAMYLCASSLIEGAGAFFGQGTRLTVV.

The chain employs TRBV11-2 and TRBJ2-1, with 9 nucleotides matching TRBD2. The V gene end was trimmed by 5 bases and the J gene end by 7 bases; junction bases not matched to a gene: 12. This CDR3 region has 16 residues. The V gene's germline CDR1 is SGHAT and CDR2 FQNNGV. DNA for the CDR3: TGTGCCAGCAGCCGCGCGGGGGGGCGATTGGGAAATGAGCAGTTCTTC. This codes for CASSRAGGRLGNEQFF.

J is TRBJ1-2 and V is TRBV12-2. TRBV12-2 is tagged as a pseudogene. The CDR3 has 13 residues. The chain's CDR3 is CASRLPGGCGYTF. The CDR3 region has the DNA TGTGCAAGTCGCCTTCCTGGGGGGTGTGGCTACACCTTC.

The J gene is TRBJ2-1, the V gene TRBV5-6, with 7 bases lining up with TRBD1. CDR1 and CDR2 (germline): SGHDT, YYEEEE. The length of the CDR3 is 13 residues. Trimming removed 6 bases from V and 4 bases from J; junction bases left unmatched: 4. CDR3 coding DNA: TGTGCCAGCATAGGGACAGCTTACAATGAGCAGTTCTTC. Its translation is CASIGTAYNEQFF.

This clone was seen once. The DNA of the CDR3 is TGCGCCAGCAGCGCGGACTTGGCAACTAATGAAAAACTGTTTTTT. Its protein is CASSADLATNEKLFF. The chain links TRBV5-1 to TRBJ1-4; D gene unclear. Per the germline V gene, CDR1 is SGHRS and CDR2 is YFSETQ. V was pared by 4 bases and J by 0 bases, with 10 bases between. This CDR3 is built from 15 residues.

This clone was seen a few times. The gene calls are TRBV6-2 or TRBV6-3 and TRBJ2-5; 9 bases are shared with TRBD2. V lost 4 bases and J lost 7; bases outside the gene matches: 16. The CDR3 length is 17 residues. CDR1 and CDR2 (germline): MNHEY, SVGEGT. DNA of the CDR3: TGTGCCAGCAGTTTCGCCTCCGGGACTAGCAGTTCAGGGACCCAGTACTTC. Protein: CASSFASGTSSSGTQYF.

The V call is TRBV19, the J call TRBJ2-1, with 8 positions matching TRBD1. The CDR3 has 17 amino acids. Trimming took 4 bases from V and 15 from J; bases not matched to a gene: 23. Germline V lookup: CDR1 LNHDA, CDR2 SQIVND (reference sequence). This CDR3 is CASSKRPGQGQEFLMFF. The DNA of the CDR3 is TGTGCCAGTAGTAAAAGGCCAGGACAGGGTCAGGAGTTCCTCATGTTCTTC.

J is TRBJ1-4 and V is TRBV6-5; 9 bases fit TRBD1. The CDR3 runs to 15 residues. Germline V gene data show CDR1 as MNHEY and CDR2 as SVGAGI. Trimming at V came to 5 bases and at J to 3 bases, leaving 4 bases not matched to a gene. This chain's CDR3 is CASSTRQGANEKLFF. CDR3 DNA sequence: TGTGCCAGCAGTACCCGACAGGGGGCTAATGAAAAACTGTTTTTT.

The CDR3 DNA is TGTGCCAGCAGGACAGACCAAGAGACCCAGTACTTC. Its protein is CASRTDQETQYF. This chain connects TRBV2 to TRBJ2-5, with D possibly matching TRBD1 (5 bases). Germline V gene data show CDR1 as SNHLY and CDR2 as FYNNEI. V was trimmed by 6 bases and J by 0 bases, leaving 5 bases between them. The CDR3 has 12 residues. Based on the CDR3 plus reference TRBV2 and TRBJ2-5, the full variable domain is EPEVTQTPSHQVTQMGQEVILRCVPISNHLYFYWYRQILGQKVEFLVSFYNNEISEKSEIFDDQFSVERPDGSNFTLKIRSTKLEDSAMYFCASRTDQETQYFGPGTRLLVL.

The chain employs TRBV5-4 and TRBJ2-7, with D tentatively TRBD2 (5 bases). The germline V gene has CDR1 SGHNT and CDR2 YYREEE (reference sequence). The CDR3 length is 14 residues. The V and J ends lost 0 bases and 2 bases respectively, with 9 bases between them. The CDR3 DNA reads as TGTGCCAGCAGCTTGGGACTATCCCCCTACGAGCAGTACTTC. It specifies CASSLGLSPYEQYF. The complete variable domain, with remaining parts taken from reference TRBV5-4 and TRBJ2-7, reads ETGVTQSPTHLIKTRGQQVTLRCSSQSGHNTVSWYQQALGQGPQFIFQYYREEENGRGNFPPRFSGLQFPNYSSELNVNALELDDSALYLCASSLGLSPYEQYFGPGTRLTVT.

This rearrangement joins TRBV18 to TRBJ1-1, with D tentatively TRBD1 (5 bases). V shed 3 bases and J shed 7 bases, with 12 bases lying between them. CDR1 is KGHSH, CDR2 LQKENI, per germline. The CDR3 length is 13 residues. CDR3 DNA sequence: TGTGCCAGCTCACCGGACATCATACGTGAAGCTTTCTTT. Amino acids: CASSPDIIREAFF.